This TCR beta chain was captured by sequencing in a study of T cells in Graves' hyperthyroidism and ophthalmopathy. Deletions cut 4 bases from V and 4 bases from J, with 8 bases between. The germline V gene encodes CDR1 SGHVS and CDR2 FQNEAQ. This CDR3 is 12 amino acids long. The CDR3 regions of TCR beta were amplified from RNA transcripts. The TCR CDR3 first-round RT-PCR relied on the HTBI primer set. TCRdb processed the multiplex PCR reads anew with MiXCR; each CDR3 protein has one entry. The sample consists of around 400,000 distinct CDR3 sequences, 12% to 15% of them appearing once. This clonotype has more than one count but fewer than ten. Patients showing uncontrolled infection, other autoimmune disease, pregnancy or lactation were ineligible.

The genes are TRBV7-8 and TRBJ2-7; D gene uncertain. This TCR derives from a woman aged 60-75 years with Graves' ophthalmopathy. Sequenced: blood. The CDR3 loop is CASSSNSYEQYF. DNA for the CDR3: TGTGCCAGCAGCTCCAACAGTTACGAGCAGTACTTC.